Listed here are 32 T cell receptor beta chains from one sample, sequenced in a study of response to subunit inactivated influenza vaccine. One entry per CDR3 protein, called by TCRdb with MiXCR from the RT-PCR reads. The sample lists roughly 500,000 distinct CDR3 sequences; 15% to 20% were seen once. The sequencing used CD4+ T cells sorted from PBMCs, collected roughly 24 months after vaccination. These TCRs come from a man between 50 and 75 years old who received an inactivated influenza vaccine.

This chain links TRBV4-1 with TRBJ1-4; TRBD1 aligns across 10 bases. Germline CDR1 is MGHRA and CDR2 is YSYEKL. V was clipped by 3 bases and J by 3 bases; unmatched bases: 13. The CDR3 consists of 19 residues. This CDR3 reads CASSHHPPGTGAPNEKLFF. The DNA of the CDR3 is TGCGCCAGCAGCCACCACCCCCCCGGGACAGGGGCTCCTAATGAAAAACTGTTTTTT.

This clonotype has a handful of counts. The V call is TRBV6-2 or TRBV6-3, the J call TRBJ2-1; TRBD2 agrees at 8 bases. Losses at the gene ends were 2 bases for V and 6 bases for J; bases not matched to a gene: 3. This CDR3 has 14 residues. Germline CDR1 is MNHEY and CDR2 is SVGEGT. The CDR3 reads CASSYSGSTNEQFF. The CDR3 DNA reads as TGTGCCAGCAGTTACAGCGGGAGTACCAATGAGCAGTTCTTC.

The rearrangement joins TRBV28 to TRBJ2-3; no reliable D call. Trimming took off 4 bases at V and 0 bases at J, with 14 bases between the two ends. Germline-derived CDR1 and CDR2 are MDHEN and SYDVKM. This CDR3 contains 16 residues. CDR3 coding DNA: TGTGCCAGCAGTTACCCACTGGGGTGGAGCACAGATACGCAGTATTTT. It is translated as CASSYPLGWSTDTQYF.

This clonotype was counted between two and nine times. The chain couples TRBV28 to TRBJ2-3; perhaps TRBD2 as D (5 bases). The CDR3 loop spans 16 amino acids. CDR1 is MDHEN, CDR2 SYDVKM, per germline. Trimming took 1 base from V and 4 from J, leaving 15 bases between them. CDR3 nucleotides: TGTGCCAGCAGTTTATCGGCCGCGGGTGGCTCAGATACGCAGTATTTT. Its protein is CASSLSAAGGSDTQYF.

The chain recombines TRBV5-1 with TRBJ2-1, with TRBD2 matching 11 bases. Per the germline V gene, CDR1 is SGHRS and CDR2 is YFSETQ. CDR3 length: 15 amino acids. With V trimmed by 4 bases and J by 6 bases, 6 bases remained unmatched. The CDR3 sequence is CASSQLAGVFNEQFF. CDR3 DNA: TGCGCCAGCAGCCAACTAGCGGGAGTTTTCAATGAGCAGTTCTTC.

This rearrangement joins TRBV18 to TRBJ1-4, with D maybe TRBD1 (5 bases). Trimming pared 2 bases from V and 0 bases from J, leaving 10 bases between. The CDR3 contains 16 residues. Germline loops: CDR1 KGHSH, CDR2 LQKENI. CDR3: CASSPSQGATNEKLFF. The CDR3 DNA reads TGTGCCAGCTCACCATCCCAGGGTGCAACTAATGAAAAACTGTTTTTT. Full variable domain (remainder filled in from reference TRBV18 and TRBJ1-4): NAGVMQNPRHLVRRRGQEARLRCSPMKGHSHVYWYRQLPEEGLKFMVYLQKENIIDESGMPKERFSAEFPKEGPSILRIQQVVRGDSAAYFCASSPSQGATNEKLFFGSGTQLSVL.

This chain connects TRBV6-2 or TRBV6-3 to TRBJ2-1, with D possibly being TRBD1 or TRBD2 (5 bases each). Trimming stripped 5 bases from V and 4 bases from J, with 18 bases between. This CDR3 is 16 amino acids long. In germline, CDR1 is MNHEY, CDR2 SVGEGT. CDR3 bases: TGTGCCAGCAGTGGAGAGCCGGGGCTACCTTACAATGAGCAGTTCTTC. The encoded protein is CASSGEPGLPYNEQFF.

This clonotype was recorded a few times. V gene TRBV4-3 combines with J gene TRBJ2-1, with 13 bases matching TRBD2. There are 15 residues in the CDR3. Trimming at V came to 3 bases and at J to 13 bases, leaving 9 bases not matched to a gene. Germline CDR1 and CDR2: LGHNA and YSLEER. CDR3 sequence: CASSHELAGGQKQFF. The DNA of the CDR3 is TGCGCCAGCAGCCATGAACTAGCGGGAGGGCAAAAACAGTTCTTC.

This clonotype was detected only a few times. The DNA of the CDR3 is TGCGCCAGCAGCTTGGAACAGGGCGAGGGTGGCTACACCTTC. It translates to CASSLEQGEGGYTF. The rearrangement joins TRBV5-1 to TRBJ1-2, with D tentatively TRBD1 (6 bases). CDR1 and CDR2 from the germline V gene are SGHRS and YFSETQ. The CDR3 length is 14 residues. V was cut by 0 bases and J by 7 bases, with 13 bases left in between.

This clonotype was seen a handful of times. The V gene is TRBV7-9, the J gene TRBJ2-1; 8 nucleotides agree with TRBD2. Germline CDR1 SEHNR, CDR2 FQNEAQ (reference sequence). CDR3 length: 13 residues. The V and J ends lost 7 bases and 7 bases, in that order; junction bases with no gene match: 6. In nucleotides, the CDR3 is TGTGCCAGCAACGCAGCGGGAGTGAATGAGCAGTTCTTC. Translated, it gives CASNAAGVNEQFF.

The chain recombines TRBV5-6 with TRBJ2-1; possible D gene TRBD2, 5 bases. The ends were cut back, 3 bases at V and 7 bases at J, with 11 bases in the middle. Germline CDR1 is SGHDT and CDR2 is YYEEEE. This CDR3 has 13 amino acids. The chain's CDR3 is CASSYPGRNEQFF. DNA of the CDR3: TGTGCCAGCAGCTACCCGGGGAGAAATGAGCAGTTCTTC.

This clonotype was recorded at least ten times. The chain carries TRBV7-2 and TRBJ2-3; 9 bases agree with TRBD2. With V trimmed by 5 bases and J by 0 bases, 6 bases remained unmatched. This CDR3 region has 16 residues. CDR1 is SGHTA, CDR2 FQGNSA, per germline. The CDR3, as DNA: TGTGCCAGCAGCCCCCAGAGCGGGAGGAGCACAGATACGCAGTATTTT. Its protein product is CASSPQSGRSTDTQYF. The full variable domain, rest sourced from reference TRBV7-2 and TRBJ2-3, is GAGVSQSPSNKVTEKGKDVELRCDPISGHTALYWYRQSLGQGLEFLIYFQGNSAPDKSGLPSDRFSAERTGGSVSTLTIQRTQQEDSAVYLCASSPQSGRSTDTQYFGPGTRLTVL.

This clonotype was counted only a few times. The gene calls are TRBV5-1 and TRBJ2-3, with TRBD1 matching 8 bases. The CDR3 spans 15 residues. Per the germline V gene, CDR1 is SGHRS and CDR2 is YFSETQ. With V trimmed by 2 bases and J by 3 bases, 5 bases remained unmatched. CDR3 sequence (DNA): TGCGCCAGCAGCTTCAGGGGGCATGGAACAGATACGCAGTATTTT. Translation gives CASSFRGHGTDTQYF.

CDR3 sequence reads: CASSQAGDGEQFF. The CDR3 DNA reads as TGTGCCAGCAGTCAAGCAGGGGACGGGGAGCAGTTCTTC. The V and J genes are TRBV6-6 and TRBJ2-1; the D gene is possibly TRBD1 (6 bases). This CDR3 spans 13 amino acids. Germline assignment: CDR1 MNHNY and CDR2 SVGAGI (reference sequence). V was shortened by 5 bases and J by 10 bases, with 15 bases between the two germline ends.

This clonotype has at least ten counts. The CDR3 nucleotides read TGTGCCAGCAGTTTAAGTCCACCCCGGGGGGGGTCAGATACGCAGTATTTT. Translation gives CASSLSPPRGGSDTQYF. The chain employs TRBV12-3 or TRBV12-4 and TRBJ2-3; 8 positions match TRBD2. The V segment lost 2 bases and the J segment 4 bases; nucleotides outside the gene matches: 11. The CDR3 has 17 amino acids.

This clonotype was seen more than once but under ten times. V and J are TRBV5-6 and TRBJ2-7, with 9 bases fitting TRBD1. This CDR3 is built from 16 residues. Unmatched junction bases numbered 10, after V lost 0 bases and J lost 6 bases. Germline-derived CDR1 and CDR2 are SGHDT and YYEEEE. The DNA for the CDR3 is TGTGCCAGCAGCTTGGAGAGGGACAGGGTTATTCCCGAGCAGTACTTC. Residues: CASSLERDRVIPEQYF.

Many counts were recorded for this clonotype. CDR3 bases: TGTGCCAGCAGCCCCCTCGGACCTGGAAACACCATATATTTT. Translated, it gives CASSPLGPGNTIYF. V is TRBV14 and J is TRBJ1-3; D is unresolved. Germline V lookup: CDR1 SGHDN, CDR2 FVKESK. The CDR3 has 14 residues. V lost 4 bases and J lost 2, with 9 bases in between.

This clonotype was seen only once. A junction end diverges from the germline sequence, so it may reflect a read error. The rearrangement uses TRBV28 and TRBJ2-5, with D unresolved. The germline V gene has CDR1 MDHEN and CDR2 SYDVKM. CDR3 size: 13 residues. Here the CDR3 reads CAGSLAGQETQYF. The CDR3 DNA sequence: TGTGCCGGCAGTTTAGCAGGACAAGAGACCCAGTACTTC.

This clonotype was seen only a few times. The rearrangement links TRBV20-1 to TRBJ2-6, with no clear D. The ends were cut back, 3 bases at V and 3 bases at J, with 12 bases in the middle. Per germline, CDR1 DFQATT and CDR2 SNEGSKA (reference sequence). The CDR3 runs 15 residues. The CDR3 nucleotides read TGCAGTGCTAGGCCCCAACCTCTTGGGGCCAACGTCCTGACTTTC. It encodes CSARPQPLGANVLTF.

V gene TRBV15 combines with J gene TRBJ1-4; TRBD1 matches 10 bases. With 5 bases clipped from V and 6 bases from J, the junction kept 6 bases outside the gene matches. CDR1 and CDR2 (germline): LNHNV, YYDKDF (reference sequence). The CDR3 has 15 residues. CDR3 amino acids: CATSHIGTGDEKLFF. The CDR3, as DNA: TGTGCCACCAGCCATATAGGGACAGGGGATGAAAAACTGTTTTTT.

This clonotype has more than one count but fewer than ten. The chain uses TRBV9 and TRBJ2-5; 7 bases map to TRBD2. The V segment lost 3 bases and the J segment 5 bases; nucleotides outside the gene matches: 13. The germline CDR1 and CDR2 sequences are SGDLS and YYNGEE. The CDR3 covers 16 residues. The CDR3 DNA follows: TGTGCCAGCAGCGCAGGCGGGGCGGGAGCAGGGGAGACCCAGTACTTC. Its translation is CASSAGGAGAGETQYF.

The chain carries TRBV6-2 or TRBV6-3 and TRBJ2-1, with 14 positions matching TRBD2. V lost 2 bases to trimming and J lost 1 base; unmatched junction nucleotides: 7. Per germline, CDR1 MNHEY and CDR2 SVGEGT. The CDR3 has 19 amino acids. The DNA for the CDR3 is TGTGCCAGCAGTTACCCGGGACTAGCGGGAGATGTATCCTACAATGAGCAGTTCTTC. Protein: CASSYPGLAGDVSYNEQFF.

This clonotype came up a few times. CDR3 in DNA: TGTGCCAGCAGGCGGGGCGCCGGGGAGCTGTTTTTT. The encoded protein is CASRRGAGELFF. This chain joins TRBV6-2 or TRBV6-3 and TRBJ2-2; D possibly corresponds to TRBD2 (6 bases). Trimming left V 6 bases short and J 6 bases short, with 8 bases between. The CDR3 covers 12 residues. Germline V lookup: CDR1 MNHEY, CDR2 SVGEGT.

The chain combines TRBV6-1 with TRBJ2-1; TRBD2 matches at 7 bases. Germline values: CDR1 MNHNS, CDR2 SASEGT. CDR3 size: 15 residues. V was clipped by 6 bases and J by 2 bases; unmatched bases: 7. The CDR3 bases are TGTGCCAGCAGACAAGGACTAGGAGCCTACAATGAGCAGTTCTTC. Translating it yields CASRQGLGAYNEQFF.

This clonotype was seen a few times. This chain joins TRBV15 and TRBJ2-2; D is ambiguous. The CDR3 covers 13 residues. Germline assignment: CDR1 LNHNV and CDR2 YYDKDF (reference sequence). V was shortened by 3 bases and J by 5 bases, with 7 bases between the two germline ends. For the CDR3, the DNA is TGTGCCACCAGCAGGGCTGGGACCGGGGAGCTGTTTTTT. The encoded protein is CATSRAGTGELFF.

The CDR3 sequence is CSARVPPGDSYNSPLHF. In DNA, the CDR3 is TGCAGTGCTAGAGTTCCTCCCGGGGACTCCTATAATTCACCCCTCCACTTT. The V call is TRBV20-1, the J call TRBJ1-6; the D is unclear. Trimming left V 1 base short and J 0 bases short, with 13 bases between. The CDR3 runs 17 residues. Germline V gene lookup returns CDR1 DFQATT and CDR2 SNEGSKA (reference sequence).

The chain couples TRBV20-1 to TRBJ1-2; 8 nucleotides align to TRBD1. Germline values: CDR1 DFQATT, CDR2 SNEGSKA (reference sequence). This CDR3 spans 13 amino acids. The J segment lost 4 bases and the V segment lost 6 bases, leaving 7 bases of the junction unmatched. This chain's CDR3 is CSARQGIRYGYTF. DNA of the CDR3: TGCAGTGCCAGACAGGGGATTCGCTATGGCTACACCTTC.

This clonotype showed up many times. The gene calls are TRBV15 and TRBJ1-5; no clear D. Germline CDR1 LNHNV, CDR2 YYDKDF (reference sequence). This CDR3 has 13 residues. The V end lost 1 base, the J end lost 2 bases, and 3 bases lay between the germline ends. CDR3 residues: CATSRGGNQPQHF. CDR3 coding DNA: TGTGCCACCAGCAGAGGCGGCAATCAGCCCCAGCATTTT.

This clonotype was counted only a few times. The V gene is TRBV4-3, the J gene TRBJ1-4; D not resolved. V was shortened by 1 base and J by 8 bases, with 11 bases between the two germline ends. The CDR3 consists of 14 residues. From germline, CDR1 is LGHNA and CDR2 YSLEER. CDR3 sequence: CASSQGWAREKLFF. The CDR3 region has the DNA TGCGCCAGCAGCCAAGGGTGGGCGCGAGAAAAACTGTTTTTT.

Ten or more counts support this clonotype. The chain employs TRBV10-3 and TRBJ2-7; no firm D call. Looked up from germline, CDR1 is ENHRY and CDR2 is SYGVKD. V was cut by 0 bases and J by 4 bases, with 4 bases left in between. This CDR3 comprises 12 residues. The CDR3 nucleotides read TGTGCCATCAGTGAGTCCGGGTACGAGCAGTACTTC. The encoded protein is CAISESGYEQYF.

This rearrangement joins TRBV2 to TRBJ2-2; D gene uncertain. The V end lost 6 bases, the J end lost 2 bases, and 7 bases lay between the germline ends. CDR3 length: 13 amino acids. Germline assignment: CDR1 SNHLY and CDR2 FYNNEI. The CDR3 DNA reads as TGTGCCAGCAGACCCCGCAACACCGGGGAGCTGTTTTTT. Amino acids: CASRPRNTGELFF.

This clonotype was observed a handful of times. The rearrangement uses TRBV4-1 and TRBJ1-5; the D gene is possibly TRBD1 (5 bases). The CDR3 has 16 residues. Trimming cost V 3 bases and J 5 bases, with 17 bases left between them. Germline V gene lookup returns CDR1 MGHRA and CDR2 YSYEKL. The CDR3 nucleotides are TGCGCCAGCAGCCAGGTAGAAGCGGGGGTCTATCAGCCCCAGCATTTT. This sequence encodes CASSQVEAGVYQPQHF.